This TCR beta chain was identified in a study of T cells expressing NK-cell markers. Study details: Obtained from sorted CD3+CD56+NKG2C+, CD3+CD56+NKG2C- and CD3+CD56-NKG2C+ T cells were the TCR beta repertoires. Within the sequenced cohort of eight donors, seven exhibited HCMV seropositivity and one was seronegative.

Concerning this clonotype itself: Its specificity is not known.

5'RACE template switching with UMIs produced the TCR beta cDNA. Reanalyzing the 5' RACE reads, TCRdb keeps one entry per CDR3 protein, without DNA. The repertoire table contains some 500,000 distinct CDR3 sequences. Study conclusions and caveats: NKG2C+ dominant clonotypes from 6 or 7 donors made up roughly 1.0-7.5% of CD8+ T cells.

The CDR3 is 14 residues long. The V gene's germline CDR1 is SNHLY and CDR2 FYNNEI. Sequencing input: blood T cells: a sorted CD56 or NKG2C T cell subset, CD4+ or CD8+ T cells, or bulk PBMC T cells (not recorded which). J is TRBJ1-2 and V is TRBV2; checking the TCRdb D call of TRBD1 is not possible without DNA. This receptor was identified in a woman between 50 and 59 years old in good health. The CDR3 sequence is CASSGGQGSYGYTF. The entire variable domain, with the rest obtained from reference TRBV2 and TRBJ1-2, is as follows: EPEVTQTPSHQVTQMGQEVILRCVPISNHLYFYWYRQILGQKVEFLVSFYNNEISEKSEIFDDQFSVERPDGSNFTLKIRSTKLEDSAMYFCASSGGQGSYGYTFGSGTRLTVV.